A selection of T cell receptor beta chains follows, all from one sample in a study of cytomegalovirus exposure and HLA in healthy donors. Only in-frame clones appear in the TCRdb table, and some are missing; sequencing was by immunoSEQ multiplex PCR. The table shows about 190,000 clones, with about 90% occurring only once. Sequencing was carried out using PBMCs. The receptors stem from a man under 40 in good health and CMV-seronegative. Both conserved end residues are part of each CDR3.

v_call cdr3_aa
TRBV6-1 CASSEVGKGDTEAFF
TRBV5-1 CASKAGGLNTGELFF
TRBV5-1 CASSFPAGGDTQYF
TRBV18 CASSPGTGGAEQFF
TRBV5-4 CASRAGVSTDTQYF
TRBV9 CASSVEQGSNYEQYF
TRBV7-2 CASSRGGAYEKLFF
TRBV27 CASSFIPNYGYTF
TRBV4-3 CASSQDAAGAVRYTF
TRBV28 CASSDPGQETLYSNQPQHF
TRBV11-2 CASSSAAFGYEQYF
TRBV6-5 CASSYTGQGSNGQFF
TRBV27 CASSLSGRENQPQHF
TRBV27 CTSTGLAGDYGELFF
TRBV7-2 CASSPTSGVAFTQYF
TRBV18 CASSIGTSGTDTQYF
TRBV5-6 CASSLQGYGYTF
TRBV5-1 CASSPGTDTQYF
TRBV6-1 CASSGIHTENTEAFF
TRBV28 CASSFAYRPDTQYF
TRBV7-8 CASSLIPGTGASYEQYF
TRBV4-1 CASSRSSDTLYEQYF
TRBV4-3 CASSQGLKETQYF
TRBV7-9 CASRRQSSYEQYF
TRBV4-1 CASSRGQGANYGYTF
TRBV18 CASSPTTGDQPQHF
TRBV19 CASSIYPGSGNQPQHF
TRBV4-3 CASSPRFSGANVLTF
TRBV9 CASSTLPTGQSNEKLFF
TRBV28 CASSSGETQYF
TRBV7-9 CASSLVRQGTEAFF
TRBV6-1 CASSEYSGNYNEQFF
TRBV19 CATKSHLAKNIQYF
TRBV9 CASSGGQGAGELFF
TRBV30 CAWSLLSGSGPLEQYF
TRBV6-6 CASSKTSERTDTQYF
TRBV28 CASNPGGQGTDTKQYF
TRBV7-9 CASRGGYPYEQYF
TRBV5-1 CASSSGTSVGDTQYF
TRBV9 CASSVGTLGTGANGYTF
TRBV6-5 CASRTDRGRSEQFF
TRBV6-5 CASLRDTEAFF
TRBV28 CASSSPPRESSYEQYF
TRBV19 CASSIGAARTTLAKNIQYF
TRBV7-9 CASSYGTGVTGELFF
TRBV6-5 CASSYSTGANYGYTF
TRBV9 CASSVSPNQPQHF